The sequence of this T cell receptor beta chain was determined in a study of identical twins. For this clonotype: Its antigen is unknown.

TCRdb reprocessed the 5' RACE reads with MiXCR, giving one entry per CDR3 protein. The table has 200,000 to 250,000 distinct CDR3 sequences, about 10% seen once. Findings of the study overall: Interpretation of the results relied on cross-sectional statistical analysis and not on following the same donors.

Trimming shortened V by 2 bases and J by 5 bases, and 14 bases separated the two germline ends. The CDR3 is 15 amino acids. Germline lookup yields CDR1 SGHRS and CDR2 YFSETQ. The sequenced sample consisted of memory T cells sorted from blood. The chain combines TRBV5-1 with TRBJ2-1, with D possibly being TRBD2 (5 bases). This TCR was sampled from a man aged 50 or older in good health. This CDR3 reads CASSLSPTRDNEQFF. DNA of the CDR3: TGCGCCAGCAGCTTATCCCCGACGCGGGACAATGAGCAGTTCTTC.